The rows below give T cell receptor beta chains drawn from one sample of a study of shared clonotypes between healthy human individuals. Libraries were prepared by immunoSEQ multiplex PCR; TCRdb keeps only in-frame clonotypes and omits some of them. The profile shows roughly 660,000 clones, about 90% of them singletons. The material sequenced was memory CD8+ T cells from PBMCs. Every receptor here comes from a man aged 18 to 30 in good health. Some clones in this sample may be carry-over from other donors' samples. Both conserved end residues are part of each CDR3. D genes are given only for firm matches. Not every row has a clone size; where given, it reads once, few, many or a size class.

D gene	clone size	V gene	J gene	CDR3 DNA	CDR3 protein
-	-	TRBV5-1	TRBJ2-4	TGCGCCAGCAGCTTGGCGGACTTAGGAGCGGCCCTTAACATTCAGTACTTC	CASSLADLGAALNIQYF
-	few	TRBV7-9	TRBJ1-1	TGTGCCAGCAACCACCCCAGGTCTTTCTTT	CASNHPRSFF
TRBD1	-	TRBV5-8	TRBJ1-2	TGTGCCAGCATTCAGACGGGACAGGGAAGTTCAACCTTC	CASIQTGQGSSTF
-	-	TRBV6-5	TRBJ1-1	TGTGCCAGCAGTTACCTTGATGGTGGGACTGAAGCTTTCTTT	CASSYLDGGTEAFF
TRBD1	-	TRBV27	TRBJ2-5	TGTGCCAGCAACGAACAGGGGGCCAGGGAGCAGTACTTC	CASNEQGAREQYF
-	-	TRBV4-3	TRBJ2-1	TGCGCCAGCAGCCAAGTTTTAGCGGAAGAGCAGTTCTTC	CASSQVLAEEQFF
-	-	TRBV7-8	TRBJ1-2	TGTGCCAGCAGCTTAGCCCCCGGGGACTATGGCTACACCTTC	CASSLAPGDYGYTF
TRBD2	-	TRBV25-1	TRBJ2-1	TGTGCCAGCACAGCTAGCGGAGCCTCCTACAATGAGCAGTTCTTC	CASTASGASYNEQFF
-	-	TRBV4-1	TRBJ2-7	TGCGCCAGCAGCCAAGATTCCAGCGGGCCGTACGAGCAGTACTTC	CASSQDSSGPYEQYF
-	-	TRBV7-9	TRBJ2-3	TGTGCCAGCAGCCCAACTAGCTCAGATACGCAGTATTTT	CASSPTSSDTQYF
-	-	TRBV6-1	TRBJ2-3	TGTGCCAGCAGCGAGGGTAGCAGGGATACGCAGTATTTT	CASSEGSRDTQYF
-	-	TRBV28	TRBJ1-2	TGTGCCAGCAGTCCAAGACTCGAATGGTACTATGGCTACACCTTC	CASSPRLEWYYGYTF
-	-	TRBV5-8	TRBJ2-7	TGTGCCAGCAGCAACTACCGCGAGCAGTACTTC	CASSNYREQYF
-	-	TRBV11-2	TRBJ2-1	TGTGCCAGCAGCTTACCAAGGACAGCTAACAATGAGCAGTTCTTC	CASSLPRTANNEQFF
TRBD1	-	TRBV19	TRBJ2-7	TGTGCCACAGTAGGGACAGGGGCCTTTGAGCAGTACTTC	CATVGTGAFEQYF
TRBD2	-	TRBV5-1	TRBJ2-7	TGCGCCAGCAGCCCCGGGCTAGCGGGAGGTTCGAGCTCCTACGAGCAGTACTTC	CASSPGLAGGSSSYEQYF
-	-	TRBV5-1	TRBJ2-1	TGCGCCAGCAGCTTGGTGCCCAATGAGCAGTTCTTC	CASSLVPNEQFF
-	-	TRBV6-1	TRBJ1-2	TGTGCCAGCAGTGAAGGTCTGAACTATGGCTACACCTTC	CASSEGLNYGYTF
TRBD2	-	TRBV10-2	TRBJ2-2	TGCGCCAGCAGACATTATTCGGGGGAGGGAGTTACCGGGGAGCTGTTTTTT	CASRHYSGEGVTGELFF
-	-	TRBV18	TRBJ2-1	TGTGCCAGCTCACATCCGGGACCAATCTCTTACAATGAGCAGTTCTTC	CASSHPGPISYNEQFF
-	-	TRBV4-3	TRBJ1-2	TGCGCCAGCAGCCAAGAATCTCTTGGGGGCTATGGCTACACCTTC	CASSQESLGGYGYTF
-	few	TRBV27	TRBJ2-2	TGTGCCAGCAGTTGGGGGTTGAACACCGGGGAGCTGTTTTTT	CASSWGLNTGELFF
-	once	TRBV11-2	TRBJ2-7	TGTGCCAGCGCCGAAGGGCTCTACGAGCAGTACTTC	CASAEGLYEQYF
-	-	TRBV6-5	TRBJ2-7	TGTGCCAGCAACAAGGACACCCTACCCAACGAGCAGTACTTC	CASNKDTLPNEQYF
-	-	TRBV19	TRBJ2-7	TGTGCCAGTAGTCCCCAGGGACAATCCTACGAGCAGTACTTC	CASSPQGQSYEQYF
TRBD2	-	TRBV13	TRBJ2-1	TGTGCCAGCAGTCCGCGGCTAGCGGTCTACAATGAGCAGTTCTTC	CASSPRLAVYNEQFF
-	-	TRBV28	TRBJ1-4	TGTGCCAGCAGTTTCTTGGGGCTCGCAGCCAATAATGAAAAACTGTTTTTT	CASSFLGLAANNEKLFF
TRBD1	-	TRBV27	TRBJ2-7	TGTGCCAGCAGTCTGGGACAGCACTACGAGCAGTACTTC	CASSLGQHYEQYF
-	-	TRBV5-1	TRBJ2-1	TGCGCCAGCAGCTTGGCCGGTACTACCACCTTTGTCAATGAGCAGTTCTTC	CASSLAGTTTFVNEQFF
TRBD1	-	TRBV27	TRBJ2-2	TGTGCCAGCAGTCCCGGACCGGGACAGGGCCTATTTGGGACCGGGGAGCTGTTTTTT	CASSPGPGQGLFGTGELFF
-	-	TRBV19	TRBJ2-2	TGTGCCGGGGAGAGGGGAGACACCGGGGAGCTGTTTTTT	CAGERGDTGELFF
-	-	TRBV14	TRBJ2-3	TGTGCCAGCAGCCAAGGTATCGCAGATACGCAGTATTTT	CASSQGIADTQYF
TRBD1	-	TRBV7-9	TRBJ2-7	TGCGCCAGCAGCCAAGCGGGACAGGGTCGCGACGAGCAGTACTTC	CASSQAGQGRDEQYF
TRBD2	-	TRBV6-1	TRBJ2-1	TGTGCCAGCCTTCTAGCGGGAGGGGGGGGTGAGCAGTTCTTC	CASLLAGGGGEQFF
TRBD2	-	TRBV13	TRBJ2-2	TGTGCCAGCAGTCCTTCATCTAGCGGGAGAGGTCTAGGGTTGAGTACCGGGGAGCTGTTTTTT	CASSPSSSGRGLGLSTGELFF
-	-	TRBV6-5	TRBJ1-2	TGTGCCAGCAGTTACAGGCAGGGAGACTATGGCTACACCTTC	CASSYRQGDYGYTF
-	-	TRBV5-1	TRBJ2-1	TGCGCCAGCAGCTTGTTGGCAGTCACCAACAATGAGCAGTTCTTC	CASSLLAVTNNEQFF
-	-	TRBV6-5	TRBJ1-1	TGTGCCAGCAGGGATGACCATCGCACTGAAGCTTTCTTT	CASRDDHRTEAFF
-	-	TRBV6-1	TRBJ1-1	TGTGCCAGCAGGAGGACAGCGATGAACACTGAAGCTTTCTTT	CASRRTAMNTEAFF
-	-	TRBV6-5	TRBJ2-7	TGTGCCAGCCAAGGGGCTTCCGCCTACGAGCAGTACTTC	CASQGASAYEQYF
-	-	TRBV9	TRBJ2-1	TGTGCCAGCAGCGTAGGCCTAGGCGGGTGGTTCGATGAGCAGTTCTTC	CASSVGLGGWFDEQFF
TRBD1	-	TRBV5-1	TRBJ2-7	TGCGCCAGCAGCTCCGACAGGGGTGCCGACGAGCAGTACTTC	CASSSDRGADEQYF
-	-	TRBV7-7	TRBJ1-5	TGTGCCAGCCGGATCCAGCTCCAGCATTTT	CASRIQLQHF
TRBD1	-	TRBV7-9	TRBJ2-2	TGTGCCAGCAGCTATAGGACAGGGACCCACACCGGGGAGCTGTTTTTT	CASSYRTGTHTGELFF
TRBD1	-	TRBV27	TRBJ2-2	TGTGCCGGCAGTTTGGGGTCAGGGGGTGGAACCGGGGAGCTGTTTTTT	CAGSLGSGGGTGELFF
-	-	TRBV7-9	TRBJ2-5	TGTGCCAGCAGCTTAAGGCAGGGTTGGCAAGAGACCCAGTACTTC	CASSLRQGWQETQYF
-	-	TRBV27	TRBJ1-5	TGTGCCAGCAGCCGAAGCAGGGGTAGCAATCAGCCCCAGCATTTT	CASSRSRGSNQPQHF
-	-	TRBV25-1	TRBJ2-5	TGTGCCAGCAGTGGACAGGCGGAGACCCAGTACTTC	CASSGQAETQYF
TRBD2	-	TRBV10-3	TRBJ2-7	TGTGCCATCAGTGAAGGCCTAGCGGGGGGCTACGAGCAGTACTTC	CAISEGLAGGYEQYF
-	-	TRBV7-9	TRBJ1-1	TGTGCCAGCAGCCGAGGGGGGGACACTGAAGCTTTCTTT	CASSRGGDTEAFF
-	-	TRBV30	TRBJ2-1	TGTGCCTGGAGTGACTGGGTCGGGCGACGCGAGCAGTTCTTC	CAWSDWVGRREQFF
-	-	TRBV7-9	TRBJ1-3	TGTGCCAGCAGCCCAACCGGACGGGGCTCTGGAAACACCATATATTTT	CASSPTGRGSGNTIYF
TRBD1	-	TRBV9	TRBJ2-3	TGTGCCAGCAGCGGGGGGACAGGGGGTGGCACAGATACGCAGTATTTT	CASSGGTGGGTDTQYF